This T cell receptor (beta chain) comes out of a study of PD-1 blockade in mismatch repair-deficient tumors. Study-level results: Tumor-resident clones, often absent from pretreatment blood, expanded after pembrolizumab and then contracted.

The method was immunoSEQ multiplex PCR; TCRdb's version includes in-frame clones alone and lacks a portion of them. The table records some 110,000 clones, around three quarters of them present only once. Worth noting for this clone: What it binds is unknown.

Every patient had mismatch repair deficiency by PCR or immunohistochemistry. Three pembrolizumab responders had their TCRs sequenced. CDR1 MRHNA and CDR2 SNTAGT come from the germline V gene. Trimming left V 4 bases short and J 1 base short, with 7 bases between. The CDR3 totals 13 residues. The origin of this receptor is an adult with mismatch repair-deficient cancer. The sequenced sample was peripheral blood, obtained just over 59 weeks after starting pembrolizumab. The chain couples TRBV6-4 to TRBJ1-2; D is uncertain. The CDR3 is CASSGGVNYGYTF. The CDR3 region has the DNA TGTGCCAGCAGTGGTGGGGTTAACTATGGCTACACCTTC.